Detailed here is one T cell receptor beta chain. This clonotype has a count of ten or more. Its cognate antigen has yet to be identified. No much larger clonotype is one base removed from it; base qualities were not supplied. The germline ends are 10 bases apart after V is trimmed by 0 bases and J by 3 bases. Sequences SGDLS (CDR1) and YYNGEE (CDR2) are obtained from the germline V gene. The CDR3, cysteine through phenylalanine, is 14 amino acids long. Left in the record is the CDR3 DNA by itself, 42 bases read in frame from the first base. This entry belongs to a study of T-cell reconstitution after alpha-beta-depleted transplantation in children (dated by TCRdb to the mid-2010s). With respect to the entire study: Using TCR repertoire profiling, the study quantitatively followed how T-cell immune reconstitution unfolded in children after TCRalphabeta/CD19-depleted allogeneic hematopoietic cell transplantation.

The receptor library was made with PCR. The instrument was an Illumina HiSeq 2500. To normalize quantification of the TCRbeta repertoire, the TCR libraries were built with molecular barcoding that relied on unique molecular identifiers. TCRdb cleaned the public reads at Q25 with fastp, built clones with MiXCR and kept in-frame beta chains. Every CDR3 protein is listed once, alongside the most common genes and DNA of its rows. In all, the sample holds 90,000 to 130,000 distinct CDR3 sequences, and approximately 10% of those were seen once. About 8.8% of the sample belongs to the ten largest clones. The chain links TRBV9 with TRBJ2-7; the D gene identity is not certain. The clonotype was recovered from a human donor who donated a stem cell graft to a child with acute lymphoblastic leukemia. The starting material was PBMCs from the stem cell graft donor, obtained from the stem cell graft. The CDR3 region: CASSVGSEFYEQYF. The DNA is as follows: TGTGCCAGCAGCGTAGGGTCAGAGTTCTACGAGCAGTACTTC.